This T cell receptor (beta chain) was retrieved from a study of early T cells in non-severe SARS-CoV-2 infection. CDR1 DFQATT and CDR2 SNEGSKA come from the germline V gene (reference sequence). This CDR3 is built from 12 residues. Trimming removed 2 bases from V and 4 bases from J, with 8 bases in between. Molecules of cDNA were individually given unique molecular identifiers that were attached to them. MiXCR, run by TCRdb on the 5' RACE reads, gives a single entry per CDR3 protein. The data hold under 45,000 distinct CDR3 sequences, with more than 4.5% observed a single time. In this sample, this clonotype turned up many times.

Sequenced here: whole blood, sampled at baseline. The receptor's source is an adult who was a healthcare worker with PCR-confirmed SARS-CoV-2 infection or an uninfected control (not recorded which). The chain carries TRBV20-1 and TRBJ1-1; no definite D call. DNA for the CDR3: TGCAGTGCTAGACGGAGGACCACTGAAGCTTTCTTT. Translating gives CSARRRTTEAFF.